Detailed here is one T cell receptor (beta chain). This CDR3 has 17 residues. In germline, CDR1 is SGDLS, CDR2 YYNGEE. J lost 9 bases, V lost 1 base, and 15 bases had no gene match. These data come from a study of somatic mutations in cytotoxic T cells in rheumatoid arthritis. Libraries were prepared by immunoSEQ multiplex PCR; TCRdb keeps only in-frame clonotypes and omits some of them. The top ten hold about 20% of the sample, which has around 15,000 clones, roughly 79% seen once. The sample taken for sequencing was CD8+ T cells sorted from blood. The receptor's source is an adult with rheumatoid arthritis. This chain uses TRBV9 with TRBJ2-1, with 8 bases fitting TRBD2. For the CDR3, the DNA is TGTGCCAGCAGCGTATCGGCGGGAGGAGCCCTTCGAGGTGAGCAGTTCTTC. Translated, it gives CASSVSAGGALRGEQFF. The entire variable domain, with the rest obtained from reference TRBV9 and TRBJ2-1, is as follows: DSGVTQTPKHLITATGQRVTLRCSPRSGDLSVYWYQQSLDQGLQFLIQYYNGEERAKGNILERFSAQQFPDLHSELNLSSLELGDSALYFCASSVSAGGALRGEQFFGPGTRLTVL.